This TCR beta chain is from a study of CD8 T cells in Susac syndrome. V was shortened by 1 base and J by 1 base, with 7 bases between the two germline ends. The CDR3 is made up of 14 amino acids. With random hexamers, reverse transcription was performed on 0.5 to 1 ug of RNA. A single record per CDR3 protein comes from TCRdb applying MiXCR to the immunoSEQ multiplex PCR reads. The table has about 73,000 distinct CDR3 sequences, around 96% seen once. The chain carries TRBV12-3 or TRBV12-4 and TRBJ1-2; D is unclear. Material for sequencing was CD8+ T cells from PBMCs. The TCR comes from a human donor with multiple sclerosis. The CDR3 is CASSLGNGNYGYTF. As DNA, the CDR3 is TGTGCCAGCAGTTTAGGCAACGGTAACTATGGCTACACCTTC.